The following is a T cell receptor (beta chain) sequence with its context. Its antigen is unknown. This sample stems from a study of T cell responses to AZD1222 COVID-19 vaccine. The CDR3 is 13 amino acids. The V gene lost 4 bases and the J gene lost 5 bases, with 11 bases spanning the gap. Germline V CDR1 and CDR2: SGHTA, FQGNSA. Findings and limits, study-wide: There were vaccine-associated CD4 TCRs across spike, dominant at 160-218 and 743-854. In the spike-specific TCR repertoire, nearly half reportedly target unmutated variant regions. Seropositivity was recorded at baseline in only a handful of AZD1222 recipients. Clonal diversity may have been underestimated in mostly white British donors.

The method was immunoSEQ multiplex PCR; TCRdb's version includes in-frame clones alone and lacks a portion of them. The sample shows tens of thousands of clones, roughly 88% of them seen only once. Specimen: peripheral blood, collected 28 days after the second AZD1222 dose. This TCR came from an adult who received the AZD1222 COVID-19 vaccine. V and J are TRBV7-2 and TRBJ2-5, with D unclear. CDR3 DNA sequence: TGTGCCAGCAGCTCCCGCACCAGGGAGACCCAGTACTTC. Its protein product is CASSSRTRETQYF.